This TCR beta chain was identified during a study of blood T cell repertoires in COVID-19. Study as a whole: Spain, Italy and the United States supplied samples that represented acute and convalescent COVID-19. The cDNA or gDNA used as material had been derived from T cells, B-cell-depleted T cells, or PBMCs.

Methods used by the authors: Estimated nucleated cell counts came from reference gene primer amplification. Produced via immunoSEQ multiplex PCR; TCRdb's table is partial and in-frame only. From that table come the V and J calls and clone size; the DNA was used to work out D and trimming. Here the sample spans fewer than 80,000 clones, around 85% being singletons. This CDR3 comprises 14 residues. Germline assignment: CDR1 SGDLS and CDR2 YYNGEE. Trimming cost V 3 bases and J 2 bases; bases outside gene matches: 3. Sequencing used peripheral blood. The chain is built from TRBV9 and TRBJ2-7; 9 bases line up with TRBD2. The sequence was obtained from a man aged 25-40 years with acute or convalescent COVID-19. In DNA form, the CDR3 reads TGTGCCAGCAGCGCGACTAGCGGTACCTACGAGCAGTACTTC. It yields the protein CASSATSGTYEQYF.